This T cell receptor beta chain came from a study of shared clonotypes between healthy human individuals (dated by TCRdb to 2020 to 2021). About the investigation overall: A couple of women and a few men aged 18 to 49 years were included in the cohort. For each donor, CD4 naive and CD4 memory were each run on three plates, CD8 naive on two plates, and CD8 memory on one plate. Blood TCR repertoires of about five healthy adults were deeply sequenced to estimate repertoire size and the extent of clonotype sharing between individuals. Different laboratories and diverse techniques were used to prepare libraries and sequence TCR repertoires, to increase sequencing depth and limit assay-specific biases. Leukapheresis yielded between about 0.85 and 9 billion PBMCs per donor.

What the study reported, not specific to this receptor: The genetic and exposure-history diversity represented was limited by the small number of donors. Naive subsets generally had larger estimated clonotype richness than memory subsets. Sampling was restricted to blood, and TCR repertoires in tissue are likely to differ from TCR repertoires in blood. Higher generation probabilities were observed for clonotypes shared by all four sorted-subset donors than for non-shared clonotypes. When a handful of donors were compared, the shared fraction of clonotypes was about 5% for naive CD4, roughly 3.3% for naive CD8, roughly 2.3% for memory CD4, and about 0.36% for memory CD8. Even with the large sequencing depth, rarefaction of the sorted-subset datasets indicated that sequencing was incomplete. Pairwise subsampling led to the expectation that sequencing depth would affect the degree of clonotype sharing among donors.

The donors were healthy, HIV-negative adults who had no recently reported acute infections or vaccinations. Every donor was a Caucasian adult living in Nashville, Tennessee, USA. CD4+ T cells were enriched by magnetic negative selection; naive cells were then positively selected on CD45RA, and the negative fraction formed the memory subset. Blood was obtained by leukapheresis, after which PBMCs were separated by Ficoll-Histopaque density gradient centrifugation and cryopreserved in liquid nitrogen vapor phase. Analytical flow cytometry was used to check the purity and quantity of every magnetically sorted T cell population. From each sorted fraction, genomic DNA was isolated and quantified by UV absorbance on a Nanodrop 2000c. On this clone: Its cognate antigen has yet to be identified. Base qualities are missing; no much larger clone stands one base away.

TCR CDR3 regions were amplified from genomic DNA by multiplex PCR using the deep immunoSEQ assay. Genomic DNA extracted from each cell subset was distributed evenly over all wells of several immunoSEQ 96-well plates, and each plate served as one replicate. For sorted subsets, each replicate PCR was loaded with about 0.2 ug genomic DNA, equivalent to 25,000 to 35,000 T cell genomes. Purified libraries were quantified with a Qubit 3.0 fluorometer, sized on a Bioanalyzer 2100, and re-quantified with the KAPA Library Quantification kit. A separate single-read 150-cycle Illumina NextSeq 550 flow cell was used to sequence each immunoSEQ 96-well plate. Processing in the source paper ran as follows. Because only junctional sequences without quality scores were contained in the immunoSEQ output, filtering matching that applied to full-length reads could not be performed. Sequences were annotated with PyIR, a Python wrapper for IgBLAST v1.9, using IMGT germline references to assign V/J genes and CDR3. Reads were removed for weak V/J assignments (E-value above 1e-6), missing CDR3, stop codons, out-of-frame junctions, or ambiguous translated residues. V3J clonotypes were defined as sequences sharing an identical inferred V gene, J gene, and CDR3 amino acid sequence. To compute the percentage overlap between repertoires, the number of shared unique clonotypes was divided by the size of the smaller repertoire. Three approaches were used to assess repertoire richness: RTK rarefaction, the Chao1 estimator, and Recon v2.1 estimates of unobserved clonotypes. Generation probabilities for all TCRbeta clonotypes obtained by the gDNA method from several donors were computed using OLGA. TCRdb re-hosts the immuneACCESS table, in-frame sequences only. Its copies lack some clones; in the studies checked, an unresolved V gene accounts for under half of them, and the cause for the rest is not known. V and J calls plus clone size are reproduced from that table; the DNA served to infer D and trimming. The sample records around 2.1 million clones, 95% of which are singletons. The ten largest clones represent around 0.13% of the sample.

CDR1 and CDR2, per the germline V gene (reference sequence), are MNHNY and SVGAGI. V is cut by 2 bases and J by 0 bases, and the space between the germline ends is 4 bases. From cysteine to phenylalanine, the CDR3 is 13 amino acids long. Only CDR3 DNA is held: 39 bases, read in frame from base 1. The sequence derives from a man younger than 30 in good health. The V gene is TRBV6-6 and the J gene is TRBJ1-2, with no D gene named confidently. Sequencing was performed on naive CD4+ T cells sorted from blood. The cell subset or site label for this specimen denotes: CD45RA+ positively selected. The CDR3 has the sequence CASSYVANYGYTF. Read as DNA, the sequence is TGTGCCAGCAGTTACGTAGCTAACTATGGCTACACCTTC.